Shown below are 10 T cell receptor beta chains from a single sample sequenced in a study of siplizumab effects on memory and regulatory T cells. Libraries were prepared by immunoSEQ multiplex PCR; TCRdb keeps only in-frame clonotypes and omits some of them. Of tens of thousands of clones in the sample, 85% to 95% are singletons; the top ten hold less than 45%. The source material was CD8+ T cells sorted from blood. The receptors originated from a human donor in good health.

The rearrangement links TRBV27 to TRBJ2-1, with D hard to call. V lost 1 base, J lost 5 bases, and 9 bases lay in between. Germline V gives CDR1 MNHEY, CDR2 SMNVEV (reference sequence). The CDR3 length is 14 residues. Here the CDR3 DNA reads TGTGCCAGCAGTTTATATGAACAGAACAATGAGCAGTTCTTC. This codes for CASSLYEQNNEQFF.

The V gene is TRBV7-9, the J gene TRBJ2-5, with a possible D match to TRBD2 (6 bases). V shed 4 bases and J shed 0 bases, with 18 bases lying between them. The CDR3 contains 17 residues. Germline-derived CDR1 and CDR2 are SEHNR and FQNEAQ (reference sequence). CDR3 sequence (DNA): TGTGCCAGCAGCTCAGGACTAAGAGGACCGTACCAAGAGACCCAGTACTTC. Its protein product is CASSSGLRGPYQETQYF.

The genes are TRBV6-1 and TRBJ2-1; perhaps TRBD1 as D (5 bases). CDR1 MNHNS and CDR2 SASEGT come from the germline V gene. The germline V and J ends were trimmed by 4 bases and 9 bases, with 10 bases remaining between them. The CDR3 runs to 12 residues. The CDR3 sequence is CASSVAGREQFF. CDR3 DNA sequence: TGTGCCAGCAGTGTAGCAGGGCGTGAGCAGTTCTTC.

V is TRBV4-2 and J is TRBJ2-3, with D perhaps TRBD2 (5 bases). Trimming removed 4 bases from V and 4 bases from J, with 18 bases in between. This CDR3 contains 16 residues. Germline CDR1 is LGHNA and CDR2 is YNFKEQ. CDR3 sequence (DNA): TGTGCCAGCAGCCCGACCGAGGGTATCCTCTCAGATACGCAGTATTTT. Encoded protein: CASSPTEGILSDTQYF.

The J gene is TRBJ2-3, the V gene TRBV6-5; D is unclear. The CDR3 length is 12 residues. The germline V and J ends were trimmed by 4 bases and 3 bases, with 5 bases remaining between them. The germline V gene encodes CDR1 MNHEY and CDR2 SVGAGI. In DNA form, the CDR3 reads TGTGCCAGCAGTTTGGAAACAGATACGCAGTATTTT. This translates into CASSLETDTQYF.

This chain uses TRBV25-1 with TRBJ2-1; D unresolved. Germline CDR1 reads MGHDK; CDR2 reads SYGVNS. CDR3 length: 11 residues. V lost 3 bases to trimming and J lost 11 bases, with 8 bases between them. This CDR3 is CASSEGSQQFF. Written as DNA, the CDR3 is TGTGCCAGCAGTGAGGGGTCACAGCAGTTCTTC.

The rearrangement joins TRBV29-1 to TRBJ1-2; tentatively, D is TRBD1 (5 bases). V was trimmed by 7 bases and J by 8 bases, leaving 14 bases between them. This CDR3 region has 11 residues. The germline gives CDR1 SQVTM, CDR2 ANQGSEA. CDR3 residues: CSAPGLRGYTF. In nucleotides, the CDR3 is TGCAGCGCCCCGGGGCTTCGAGGCTACACCTTC.

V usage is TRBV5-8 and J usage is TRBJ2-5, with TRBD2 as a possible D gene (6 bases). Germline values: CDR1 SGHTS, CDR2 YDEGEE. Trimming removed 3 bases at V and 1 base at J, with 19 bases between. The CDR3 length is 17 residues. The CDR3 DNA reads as TGTGCCAGCAGCTCTGGGTCGGGAGCGGTTAGCCAAGAGACCCAGTACTTC. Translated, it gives CASSSGSGAVSQETQYF.

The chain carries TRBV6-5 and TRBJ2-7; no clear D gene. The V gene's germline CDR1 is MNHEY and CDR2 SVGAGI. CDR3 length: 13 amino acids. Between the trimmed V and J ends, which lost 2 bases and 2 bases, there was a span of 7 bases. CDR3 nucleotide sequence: TGTGCCAGCAGTTACAGTGGCCCCTACGAGCAGTACTTC. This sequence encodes CASSYSGPYEQYF.

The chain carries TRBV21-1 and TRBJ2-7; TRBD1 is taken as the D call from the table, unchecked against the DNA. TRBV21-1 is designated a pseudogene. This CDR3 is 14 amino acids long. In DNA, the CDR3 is TGTGCCAGCAGCAAAAACGTCCAGGGCTACGAGCAGTACTTC. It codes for CASSKNVQGYEQYF.